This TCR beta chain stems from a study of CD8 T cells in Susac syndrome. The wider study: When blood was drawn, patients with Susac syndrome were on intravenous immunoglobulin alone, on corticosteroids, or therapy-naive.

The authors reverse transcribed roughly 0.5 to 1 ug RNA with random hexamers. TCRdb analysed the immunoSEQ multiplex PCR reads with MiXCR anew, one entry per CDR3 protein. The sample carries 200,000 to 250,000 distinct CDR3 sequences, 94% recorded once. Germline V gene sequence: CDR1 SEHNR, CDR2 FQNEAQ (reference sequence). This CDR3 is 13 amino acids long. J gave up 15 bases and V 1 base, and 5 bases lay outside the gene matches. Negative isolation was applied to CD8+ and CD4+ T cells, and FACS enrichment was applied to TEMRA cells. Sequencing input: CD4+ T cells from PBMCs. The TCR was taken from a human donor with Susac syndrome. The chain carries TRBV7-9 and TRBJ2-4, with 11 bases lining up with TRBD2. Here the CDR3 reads CASSLGLAGFMYF. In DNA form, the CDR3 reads TGTGCCAGCAGCTTAGGACTAGCGGGGTTCATGTACTTC.